The next 5 T cell receptor beta chains were all read from a single sample in a study of blood T cells in healthy people across ages. For the second PCR, which ran for about 6 to 11 cycles, a sample-barcoded 5' primer and a J-beta primer mix were used. Using its own MiXCR run on the 5' RACE reads, TCRdb lists one record per CDR3 protein. The sample records 1.6 million or so distinct CDR3 sequences, about 31% being singletons. Sequences were obtained from blood. All receptors derive from a woman in her 30s in good health.

This clonotype showed up just a few times. The V and J genes are TRBV5-1 and TRBJ2-1; TRBD2 aligns across 9 bases. Germline lookup yields CDR1 SGHRS and CDR2 YFSETQ. The junction had 7 bases not matched to a gene; V was cut back by 3 bases and J by 3 bases. This CDR3 spans 16 amino acids. CDR3 region: CASSSGAGGLYNEQFF. The CDR3 nucleotides are TGCGCCAGCAGCTCCGGAGCGGGGGGCCTCTACAATGAGCAGTTCTTC. Looking up the rest from reference TRBV5-1 and TRBJ2-1 gives the full variable domain: KAGVTQTPRYLIKTRGQQVTLSCSPISGHRSVSWYQQTPGQGLQFLFEYFSETQRNKGNFPGRFSGRQFSNSRSEMNVSTLELGDSALYLCASSSGAGGLYNEQFFGPGTRLTVL.

The J gene is TRBJ2-1, the V gene TRBV7-3; the match to TRBD2 covers 10 bases. Germline-derived CDR1 and CDR2 are SGHTA and FQGTGA. The V segment lost 5 bases and the J segment 15 bases; nucleotides outside the gene matches: 10. The CDR3 is made up of 13 amino acids. Written as DNA, the CDR3 is TGTGCCAGCAGCCCCCGGGTAGCGGGGGGCCGGTTCTTC. Its protein is CASSPRVAGGRFF.

The table lists this clonotype with a few counts. The J gene is TRBJ2-1, the V gene TRBV12-3 or TRBV12-4, with D unclear. The V end was cut by 7 bases, the J end by 9 bases, with 10 bases between. This CDR3 comprises 11 residues. CDR3 DNA: TGTGCCAGCACTCTTCTGGGTGAGCAGTTCTTC. It yields the protein CASTLLGEQFF.

This clonotype was seen more than once but under ten times. The rearrangement joins TRBV20-1 to TRBJ2-1; possibly TRBD2 for D (5 bases). The CDR3 is 14 residues long. Germline loops: CDR1 DFQATT, CDR2 SNEGSKA (reference sequence). V was shortened by 3 bases and J by 4 bases, with 13 bases between the two germline ends. The CDR3 sequence: CSASSAAPYNEQFF. As DNA, the CDR3 is TGCAGTGCTAGTAGCGCGGCCCCATACAATGAGCAGTTCTTC.

The CDR3 region is CASSGGYRTFGYTF. CDR3 coding DNA: TGCGCCAGCAGCGGGGGGTACCGGACTTTCGGCTACACCTTC. This chain uses TRBV4-1 with TRBJ1-2; possibly TRBD1 for D (5 bases). Trimming left V 5 bases short and J 8 bases short, with 18 bases between. Germline V gives CDR1 MGHRA, CDR2 YSYEKL. CDR3 length: 14 amino acids.